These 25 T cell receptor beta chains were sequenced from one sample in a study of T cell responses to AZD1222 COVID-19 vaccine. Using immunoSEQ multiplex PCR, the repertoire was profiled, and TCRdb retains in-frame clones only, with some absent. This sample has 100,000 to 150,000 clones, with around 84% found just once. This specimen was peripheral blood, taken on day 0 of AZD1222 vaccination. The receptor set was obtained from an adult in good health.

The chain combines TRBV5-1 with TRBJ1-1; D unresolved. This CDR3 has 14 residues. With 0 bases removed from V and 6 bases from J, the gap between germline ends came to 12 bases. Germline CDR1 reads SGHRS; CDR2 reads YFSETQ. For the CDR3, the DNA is TGCGCCAGCAGCTTGGGGGCCCCTGTAGCTGAAGCTTTCTTT. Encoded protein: CASSLGAPVAEAFF.

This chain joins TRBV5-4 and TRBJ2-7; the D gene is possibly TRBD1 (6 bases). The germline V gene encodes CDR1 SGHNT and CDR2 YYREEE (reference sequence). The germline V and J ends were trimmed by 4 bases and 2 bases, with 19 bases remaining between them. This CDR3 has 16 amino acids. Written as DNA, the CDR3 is TGTGCCAGCAGCCCCGCGGTGGGGACAAAAACCTACGAGCAGTACTTC. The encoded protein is CASSPAVGTKTYEQYF.

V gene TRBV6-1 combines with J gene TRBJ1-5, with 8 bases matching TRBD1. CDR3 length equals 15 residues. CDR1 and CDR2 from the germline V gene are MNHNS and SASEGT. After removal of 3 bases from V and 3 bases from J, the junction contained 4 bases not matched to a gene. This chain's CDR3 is CASSEGQADNQPQHF. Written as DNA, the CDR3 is TGTGCCAGCAGTGAGGGACAGGCAGACAATCAGCCCCAGCATTTT.

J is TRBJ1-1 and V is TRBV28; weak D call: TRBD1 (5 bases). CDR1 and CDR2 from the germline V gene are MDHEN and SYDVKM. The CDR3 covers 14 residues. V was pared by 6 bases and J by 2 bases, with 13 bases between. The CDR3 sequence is CASSLRQINTEAFF. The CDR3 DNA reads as TGTGCCAGCAGCCTCAGACAGATCAACACTGAAGCTTTCTTT.

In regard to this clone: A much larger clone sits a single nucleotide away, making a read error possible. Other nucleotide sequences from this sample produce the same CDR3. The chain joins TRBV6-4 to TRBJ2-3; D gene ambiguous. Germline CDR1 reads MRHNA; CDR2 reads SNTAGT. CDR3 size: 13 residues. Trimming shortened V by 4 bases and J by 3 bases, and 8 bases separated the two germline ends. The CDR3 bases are TGTGCCAGCAGTGTCTCGGAAACAGATACGCAGTATTTT. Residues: CASSVSETDTQYF.

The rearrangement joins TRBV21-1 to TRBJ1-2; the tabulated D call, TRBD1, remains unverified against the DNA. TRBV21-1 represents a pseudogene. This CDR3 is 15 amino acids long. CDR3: CASSKGDSSNYGYTF. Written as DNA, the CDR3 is TGTGCCAGCAGCAAAGGGGACAGCTCTAACTATGGCTACACCTTC.

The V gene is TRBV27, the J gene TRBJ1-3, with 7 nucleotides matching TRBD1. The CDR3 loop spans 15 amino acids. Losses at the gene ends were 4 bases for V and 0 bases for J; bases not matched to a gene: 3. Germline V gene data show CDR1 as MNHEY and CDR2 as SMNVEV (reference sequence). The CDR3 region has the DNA TGTGCCAGCAGTTCAGGGGGGGTCTCTGGAAACACCATATATTTT. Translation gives CASSSGGVSGNTIYF.

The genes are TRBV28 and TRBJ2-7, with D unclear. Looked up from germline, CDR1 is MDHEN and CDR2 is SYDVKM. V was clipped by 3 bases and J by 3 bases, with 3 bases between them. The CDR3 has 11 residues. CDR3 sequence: CASSFRYEQYF. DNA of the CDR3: TGTGCCAGCAGTTTCCGCTACGAGCAGTACTTC.

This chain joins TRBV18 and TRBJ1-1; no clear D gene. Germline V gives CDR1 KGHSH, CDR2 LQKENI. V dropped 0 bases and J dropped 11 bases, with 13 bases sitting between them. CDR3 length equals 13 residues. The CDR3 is CASSPPQGLRAFF. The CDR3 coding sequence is TGTGCCAGCTCACCACCGCAAGGGCTTAGGGCTTTCTTT.

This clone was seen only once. The CDR3 bases are TGTGCCAGCAGCTTAACGACAGGGCCCACCGGGGAGCTGTTTTTT. Residues: CASSLTTGPTGELFF. The gene calls are TRBV7-3 and TRBJ2-2, with 7 bases matching TRBD1. V was pared by 0 bases and J by 4 bases, with 2 bases of the junction left unmatched. Germline loops: CDR1 SGHTA, CDR2 FQGTGA. The CDR3 spans 15 residues. Variable domain in full (rest from reference TRBV7-3 and TRBJ2-2): GAGVSQTPSNKVTEKGKYVELRCDPISGHTALYWYRQSLGQGPEFLIYFQGTGAADDSGLPNDRFFAVRPEGSVSTLKIQRTERGDSAVYLCASSLTTGPTGELFFGEGSRLTVL.

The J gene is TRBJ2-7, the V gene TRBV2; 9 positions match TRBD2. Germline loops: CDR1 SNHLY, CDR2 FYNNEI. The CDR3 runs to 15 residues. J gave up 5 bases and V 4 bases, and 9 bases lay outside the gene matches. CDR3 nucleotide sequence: TGTGCCAGCAGTGGTCTGGCGGGAGGGCTCCACGAGCAGTACTTC. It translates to CASSGLAGGLHEQYF.

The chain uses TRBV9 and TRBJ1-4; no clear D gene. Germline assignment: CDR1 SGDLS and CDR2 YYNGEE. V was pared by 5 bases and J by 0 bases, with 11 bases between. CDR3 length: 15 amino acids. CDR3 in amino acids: CASSKGWATNEKLFF. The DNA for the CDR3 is TGTGCCAGCAGTAAAGGGTGGGCAACTAATGAAAAACTGTTTTTT.

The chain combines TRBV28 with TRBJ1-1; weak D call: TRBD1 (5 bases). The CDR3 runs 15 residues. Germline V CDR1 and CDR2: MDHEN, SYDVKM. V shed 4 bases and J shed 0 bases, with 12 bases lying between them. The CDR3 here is CASSSGGGMNTEAFF. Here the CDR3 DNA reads TGTGCCAGCAGTTCCGGCGGGGGGATGAACACTGAAGCTTTCTTT.

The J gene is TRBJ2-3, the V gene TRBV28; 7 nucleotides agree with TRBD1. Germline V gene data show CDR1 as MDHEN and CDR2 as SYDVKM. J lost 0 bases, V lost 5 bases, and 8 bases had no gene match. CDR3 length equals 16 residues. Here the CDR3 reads CASSRQGAASTDTQYF. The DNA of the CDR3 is TGTGCCAGCAGTCGACAGGGAGCGGCTAGCACAGATACGCAGTATTTT.

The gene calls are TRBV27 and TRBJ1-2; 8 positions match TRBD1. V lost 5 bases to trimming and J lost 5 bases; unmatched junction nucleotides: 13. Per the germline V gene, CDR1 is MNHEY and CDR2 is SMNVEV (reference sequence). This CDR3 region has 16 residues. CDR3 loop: CASSTETGGGRYGYTF. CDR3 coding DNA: TGTGCCAGCAGTACAGAAACAGGGGGTGGTCGATATGGCTACACCTTC.

CDR3 bases: TGTGCCAGCAGCTTTTTAGGCGAGAGGACCTATGGCTACACCTTC. Amino acid sequence: CASSFLGERTYGYTF. The J gene is TRBJ1-2, the V gene TRBV7-2; D not resolved. From germline, CDR1 is SGHTA and CDR2 FQGNSA. This CDR3 region has 15 residues. The V end was cut by 3 bases, the J end by 4 bases, with 15 bases between.

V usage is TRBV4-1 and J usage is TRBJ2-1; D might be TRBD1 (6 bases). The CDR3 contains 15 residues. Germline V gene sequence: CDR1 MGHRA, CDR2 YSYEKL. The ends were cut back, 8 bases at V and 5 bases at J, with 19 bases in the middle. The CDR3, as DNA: TGCGCCAGCGGATCCAGGGGCCTTGGCGACAATGAGCAGTTCTTC. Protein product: CASGSRGLGDNEQFF.

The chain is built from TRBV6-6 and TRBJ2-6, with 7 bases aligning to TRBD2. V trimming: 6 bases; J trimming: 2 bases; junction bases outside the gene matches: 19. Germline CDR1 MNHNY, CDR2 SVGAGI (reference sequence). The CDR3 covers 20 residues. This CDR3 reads CASSHPPDSGGLPGANVLTF. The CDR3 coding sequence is TGTGCCAGCAGCCACCCGCCGGACTCGGGAGGCCTTCCTGGGGCCAACGTCCTGACTTTC.

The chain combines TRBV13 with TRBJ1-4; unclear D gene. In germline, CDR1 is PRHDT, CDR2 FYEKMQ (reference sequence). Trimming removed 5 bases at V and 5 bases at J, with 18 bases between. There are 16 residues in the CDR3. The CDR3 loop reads CASSDTGGRANEKLFF. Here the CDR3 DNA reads TGTGCCAGCAGCGACACGGGCGGACGGGCGAATGAAAAACTGTTTTTT.

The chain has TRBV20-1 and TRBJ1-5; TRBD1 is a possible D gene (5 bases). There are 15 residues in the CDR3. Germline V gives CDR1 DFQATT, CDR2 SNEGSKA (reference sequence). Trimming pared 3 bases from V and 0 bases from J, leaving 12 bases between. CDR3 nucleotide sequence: TGCAGTGCTAGTGGGCAGGGATATAGCAATCAGCCCCAGCATTTT. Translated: CSASGQGYSNQPQHF.

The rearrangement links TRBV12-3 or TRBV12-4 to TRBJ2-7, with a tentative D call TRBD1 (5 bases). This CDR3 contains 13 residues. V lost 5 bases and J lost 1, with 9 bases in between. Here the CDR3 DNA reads TGTGCCAGCAGTCCGGACACTTCCTACGAGCAGTACTTC. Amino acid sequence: CASSPDTSYEQYF.

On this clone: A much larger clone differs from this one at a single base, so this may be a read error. DNA of the CDR3: TGTGCCACCGGGACAGGACATAGCAATCAGCCCCAGCATTTT. Amino acids: CATGTGHSNQPQHF. This chain connects TRBV19 to TRBJ1-5; 8 bases align to TRBD1. Germline V gene lookup returns CDR1 LNHDA and CDR2 SQIVND (reference sequence). The CDR3 loop spans 14 amino acids. Trimming removed 10 bases from V and 0 bases from J; junction bases left unmatched: 5.

The CDR3 protein is CASSSRGSYEQYF. The CDR3, as DNA: TGTGCCAGCAGTTCAAGGGGATCCTACGAGCAGTACTTC. The V call is TRBV6-5, the J call TRBJ2-7; TRBD1 might be the D (5 bases). The germline V and J ends were trimmed by 4 bases and 1 base, with 8 bases remaining between them. This CDR3 is 13 amino acids long. Germline loops: CDR1 MNHEY, CDR2 SVGAGI.

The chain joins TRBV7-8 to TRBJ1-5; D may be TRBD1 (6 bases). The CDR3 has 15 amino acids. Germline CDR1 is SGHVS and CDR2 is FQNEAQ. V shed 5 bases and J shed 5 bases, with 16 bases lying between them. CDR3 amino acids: CASSGGQPGDQPQHF. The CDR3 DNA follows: TGTGCCAGCAGCGGCGGACAGCCTGGGGATCAGCCCCAGCATTTT.

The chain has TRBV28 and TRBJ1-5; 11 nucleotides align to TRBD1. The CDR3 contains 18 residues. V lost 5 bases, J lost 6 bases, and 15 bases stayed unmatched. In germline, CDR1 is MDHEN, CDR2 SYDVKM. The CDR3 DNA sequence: TGTGCCAGCAGTCCTCAATTGATTGGGACAGGGGGGGGTCAGCCCCAGCATTTT. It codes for CASSPQLIGTGGGQPQHF.